The 6 T cell receptor beta chains below all came from one sample that was sequenced in a study of blood T cell repertoires in COVID-19. This table comes from immunoSEQ multiplex PCR, and its TCRdb copy is limited to in-frame clones, with some not included. Of about 68,000 clones in the sample, 86% are singletons; the top ten hold 6.5% to 9%. Sequenced input: peripheral blood. The receptors shown here come from a man aged 30-40 years with acute or convalescent COVID-19.

The chain has TRBV7-9 and TRBJ2-7, with D perhaps TRBD1 (6 bases). V gave up 2 bases and J gave up 4 bases, with 12 bases separating them. The CDR3 spans 14 residues. Germline V gives CDR1 SEHNR, CDR2 FQNEAQ (reference sequence). CDR3 DNA: TGTGCCAGCAGCTTAAGCGGCAGGGGTTACGAGCAGTACTTC. Protein product: CASSLSGRGYEQYF.

The J gene is TRBJ2-5, the V gene TRBV7-2; D not resolved. The germline V gene has CDR1 SGHTA and CDR2 FQGNSA. This CDR3 region has 14 residues. Trimming cost V 2 bases and J 2 bases, with 9 bases left between them. In nucleotides, the CDR3 is TGTGCCAGCAGCTTATCCAGACATCAAGAGACCCAGTACTTC. The encoded protein is CASSLSRHQETQYF.

The J gene is TRBJ1-1, the V gene TRBV2; TRBD1 is a possible D gene (5 bases). The CDR3 consists of 14 residues. V lost 4 bases, J lost 1 base, and 10 bases lay in between. Germline V lookup: CDR1 SNHLY, CDR2 FYNNEI. CDR3 nucleotide sequence: TGTGCCAGCAGTGCTCAGGGTAGGAACACTGAAGCTTTCTTT. This translates into CASSAQGRNTEAFF.

In this sample, this clone turned up once. J is TRBJ2-4 and V is TRBV28; 9 bases align to TRBD1. From germline, CDR1 is MDHEN and CDR2 SYDVKM. The junction had 5 bases not matched to a gene; V was cut back by 2 bases and J by 3 bases. The CDR3 spans 16 residues. CDR3 nucleotide sequence: TGTGCCAGCAGTTTAGGGACAGGGTTAGTCAAAAACATTCAGTACTTC. Translated: CASSLGTGLVKNIQYF.

This chain links TRBV5-1 with TRBJ2-7, with TRBD1 as a possible D gene (6 bases). This CDR3 has 13 residues. The ends were cut back, 4 bases at V and 1 base at J, with 9 bases in the middle. Germline loops: CDR1 SGHRS, CDR2 YFSETQ. The CDR3 here is CASSGGASYEQYF. In DNA, the CDR3 is TGCGCCAGCAGCGGGGGCGCATCCTACGAGCAGTACTTC.

This chain connects TRBV7-2 to TRBJ2-3; TRBD2 might be the D (6 bases). In germline, CDR1 is SGHTA, CDR2 FQGNSA. The V end lost 7 bases, the J end lost 2 bases, and 22 bases lay between the germline ends. This CDR3 has 17 amino acids. The CDR3 coding sequence is TGTGCCAGCAAGAGGGTGGGAGGTGGGGCTTTCACAGATACGCAGTATTTT. It translates to CASKRVGGGAFTDTQYF.